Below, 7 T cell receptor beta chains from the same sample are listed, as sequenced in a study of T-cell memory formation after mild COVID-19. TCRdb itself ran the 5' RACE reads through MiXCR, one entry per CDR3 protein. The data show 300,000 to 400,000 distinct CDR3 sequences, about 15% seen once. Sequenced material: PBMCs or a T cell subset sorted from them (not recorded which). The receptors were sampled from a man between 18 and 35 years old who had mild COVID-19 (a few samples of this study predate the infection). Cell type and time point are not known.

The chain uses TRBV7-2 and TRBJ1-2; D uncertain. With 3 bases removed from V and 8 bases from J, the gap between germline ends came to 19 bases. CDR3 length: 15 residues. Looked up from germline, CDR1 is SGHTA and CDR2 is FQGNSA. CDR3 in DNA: TGTGCCAGCAGCTTGTCCCGTTCGGGGTTATCCGGCTACACCTTC. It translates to CASSLSRSGLSGYTF.

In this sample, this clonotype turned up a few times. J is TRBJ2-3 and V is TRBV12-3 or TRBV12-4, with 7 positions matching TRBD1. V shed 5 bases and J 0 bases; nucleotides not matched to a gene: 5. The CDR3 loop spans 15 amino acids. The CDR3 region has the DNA TGTGCCAGCAGTCCCCAGGGGGTTAGCACAGATACGCAGTATTTT. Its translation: CASSPQGVSTDTQYF.

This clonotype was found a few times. DNA for the CDR3: TGTGCCAGCAGCTTTTCTAGGGTGGGGTGGGGATACACCTTC. The encoded protein is CASSFSRVGWGYTF. The chain is built from TRBV7-2 and TRBJ1-2; no firm D call. CDR1 SGHTA and CDR2 FQGNSA come from the germline V gene. The CDR3 loop spans 14 amino acids. The V end lost 3 bases, the J end lost 11 bases, and 19 bases lay between the germline ends.

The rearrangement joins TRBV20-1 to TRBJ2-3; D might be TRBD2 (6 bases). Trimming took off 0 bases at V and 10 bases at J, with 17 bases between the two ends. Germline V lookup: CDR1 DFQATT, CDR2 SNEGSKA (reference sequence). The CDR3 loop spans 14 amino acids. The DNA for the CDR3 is TGCAGTGCTAGAGATTCGGGACTGAATAGGTCGCAGTATTTT. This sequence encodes CSARDSGLNRSQYF.

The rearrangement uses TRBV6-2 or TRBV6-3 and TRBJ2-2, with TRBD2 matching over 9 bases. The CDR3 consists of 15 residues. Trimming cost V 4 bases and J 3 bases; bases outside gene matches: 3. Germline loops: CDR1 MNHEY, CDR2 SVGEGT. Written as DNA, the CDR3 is TGTGCCAGCAGTTCGAGCGGGGGGTACACCGGGGAGCTGTTTTTT. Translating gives CASSSSGGYTGELFF.

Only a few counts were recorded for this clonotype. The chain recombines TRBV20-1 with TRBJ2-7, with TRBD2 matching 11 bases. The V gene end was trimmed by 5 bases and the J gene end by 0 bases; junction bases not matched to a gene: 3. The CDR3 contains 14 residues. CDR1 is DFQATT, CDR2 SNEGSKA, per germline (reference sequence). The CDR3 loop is CSAQGTSGSYEQYF. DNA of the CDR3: TGCAGTGCTCAAGGGACTAGCGGCTCCTACGAGCAGTACTTC.

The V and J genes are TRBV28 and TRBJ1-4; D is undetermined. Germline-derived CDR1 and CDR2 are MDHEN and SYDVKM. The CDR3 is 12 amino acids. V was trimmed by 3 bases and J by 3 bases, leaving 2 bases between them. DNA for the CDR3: TGTGCCAGCAGTTTGGCTAATGAAAAACTGTTTTTT. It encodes CASSLANEKLFF.